The text below deals with one T cell receptor beta chain. Trimming cost V 5 bases and J 6 bases, with 17 bases left between them. The CDR3 extends over 15 amino acids. In germline, CDR1 is WSHSY, CDR2 SAAADI. This sample is drawn from a study of blood T cell repertoires in COVID-19. How the authors handled the data: Reference gene primer amplification gave estimated nucleated cell counts. TCRdb's table, derived via immunoSEQ multiplex PCR, lists solely in-frame clones and lacks some. For V, J and clone size, that table is used; D and trimming come from the DNA. The sample shows fewer than 45,000 clones, around 84% of them seen only once. Seattle patients were enrolled during active infection and followed longitudinally.

Sequencing was performed on peripheral blood. This chain joins TRBV10-2 and TRBJ1-5; maybe TRBD1 (6 bases). The sequence was collected from a man in his sixties with COVID-19, enrolled during active disease. The CDR3 nucleotides read TGCGCCAGCAGTCTGGACAGCCCTGTTGTTCAGCCCCAGCATTTT. Protein sequence: CASSLDSPVVQPQHF.